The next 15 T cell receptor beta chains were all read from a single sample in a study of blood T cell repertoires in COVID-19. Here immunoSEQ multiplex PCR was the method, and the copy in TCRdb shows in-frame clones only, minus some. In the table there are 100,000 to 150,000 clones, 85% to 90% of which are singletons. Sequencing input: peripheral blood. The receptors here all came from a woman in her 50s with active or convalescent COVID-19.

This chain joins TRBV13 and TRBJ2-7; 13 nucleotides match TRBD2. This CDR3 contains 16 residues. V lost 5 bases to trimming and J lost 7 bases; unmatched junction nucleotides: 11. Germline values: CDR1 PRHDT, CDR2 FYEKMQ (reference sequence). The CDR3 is CASSRQGLAGAWEQYF. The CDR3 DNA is TGTGCCAGCAGCAGACAAGGACTAGCGGGAGCTTGGGAGCAGTACTTC.

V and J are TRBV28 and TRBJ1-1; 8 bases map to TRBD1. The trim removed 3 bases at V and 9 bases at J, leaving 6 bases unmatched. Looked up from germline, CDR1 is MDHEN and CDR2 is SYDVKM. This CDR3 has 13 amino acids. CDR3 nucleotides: TGTGCCAGCAGTTTGGGGCAGGGGGCAAAAGCTTTCTTT. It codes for CASSLGQGAKAFF.

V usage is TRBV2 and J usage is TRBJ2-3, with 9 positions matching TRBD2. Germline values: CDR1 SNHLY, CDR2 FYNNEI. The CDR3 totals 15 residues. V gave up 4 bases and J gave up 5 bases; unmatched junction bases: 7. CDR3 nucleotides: TGTGCCAGCAGTGTAGCGGGAGACACCTTAGATACGCAGTATTTT. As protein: CASSVAGDTLDTQYF.

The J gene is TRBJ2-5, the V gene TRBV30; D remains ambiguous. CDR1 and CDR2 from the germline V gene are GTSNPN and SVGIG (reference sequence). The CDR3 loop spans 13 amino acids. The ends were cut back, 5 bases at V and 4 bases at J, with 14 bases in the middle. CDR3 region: CAWAWRFRETQYF. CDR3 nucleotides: TGTGCCTGGGCATGGAGATTTCGAGAGACCCAGTACTTC.

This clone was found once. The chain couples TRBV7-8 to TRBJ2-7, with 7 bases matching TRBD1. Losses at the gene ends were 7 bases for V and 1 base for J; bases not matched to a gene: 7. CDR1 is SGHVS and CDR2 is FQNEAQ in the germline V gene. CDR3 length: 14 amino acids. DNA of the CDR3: TGTGCCAGCACCGGGACAGAGATATCCTACGAGCAGTACTTC. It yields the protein CASTGTEISYEQYF.

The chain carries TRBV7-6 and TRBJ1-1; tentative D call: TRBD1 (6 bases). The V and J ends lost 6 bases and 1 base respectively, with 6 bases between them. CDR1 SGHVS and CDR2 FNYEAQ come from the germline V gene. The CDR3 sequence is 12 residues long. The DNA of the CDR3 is TGTGCCAGCAGAGGGGGGAACACTGAAGCTTTCTTT. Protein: CASRGGNTEAFF.

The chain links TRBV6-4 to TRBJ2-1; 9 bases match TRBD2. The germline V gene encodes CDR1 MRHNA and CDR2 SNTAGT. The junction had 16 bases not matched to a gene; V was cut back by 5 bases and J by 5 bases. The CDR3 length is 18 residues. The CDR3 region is CASSPSTGLAFPNNEQFF. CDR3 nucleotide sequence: TGTGCCAGCAGTCCTAGTACGGGACTAGCCTTTCCGAACAATGAGCAGTTCTTC.

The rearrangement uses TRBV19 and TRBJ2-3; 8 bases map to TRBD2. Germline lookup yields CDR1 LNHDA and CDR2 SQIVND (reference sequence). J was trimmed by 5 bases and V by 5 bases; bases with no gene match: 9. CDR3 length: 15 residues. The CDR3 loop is CASSSPGLGIDTQYF. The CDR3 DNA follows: TGTGCCAGTAGTTCCCCGGGACTAGGCATAGATACGCAGTATTTT.

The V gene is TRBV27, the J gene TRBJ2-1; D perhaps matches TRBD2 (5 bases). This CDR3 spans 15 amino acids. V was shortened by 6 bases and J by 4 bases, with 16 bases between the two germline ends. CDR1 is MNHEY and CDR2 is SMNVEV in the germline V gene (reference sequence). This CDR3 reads CASRRTGIRYNEQFF. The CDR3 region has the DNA TGTGCCAGCAGAAGAACCGGGATTAGATACAATGAGCAGTTCTTC.

The CDR3 sequence: CASSPQVLGTDEQFF. DNA for the CDR3: TGTGCCAGCAGTCCCCAGGTACTAGGCACGGATGAGCAGTTCTTC. The gene calls are TRBV6-4 and TRBJ2-1; D possibly corresponds to TRBD2 (5 bases). Trimming shortened V by 5 bases and J by 8 bases, and 19 bases separated the two germline ends. Germline-derived CDR1 and CDR2 are MRHNA and SNTAGT. The CDR3 length is 15 residues.

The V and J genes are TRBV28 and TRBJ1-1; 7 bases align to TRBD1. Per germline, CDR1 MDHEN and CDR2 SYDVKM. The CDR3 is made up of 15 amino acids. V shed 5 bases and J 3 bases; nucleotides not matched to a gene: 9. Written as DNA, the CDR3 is TGTGCCAGCAGTGTACCAGGGGGTTCCCACACTGAAGCTTTCTTT. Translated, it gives CASSVPGGSHTEAFF.

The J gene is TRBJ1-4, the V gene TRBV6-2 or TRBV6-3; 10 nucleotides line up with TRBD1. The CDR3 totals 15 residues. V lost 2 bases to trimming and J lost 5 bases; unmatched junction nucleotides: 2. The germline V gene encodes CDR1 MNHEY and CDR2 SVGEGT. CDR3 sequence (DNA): TGTGCCAGCAGTTACCCGGGACAGGGGAATGAAAAACTGTTTTTT. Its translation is CASSYPGQGNEKLFF.

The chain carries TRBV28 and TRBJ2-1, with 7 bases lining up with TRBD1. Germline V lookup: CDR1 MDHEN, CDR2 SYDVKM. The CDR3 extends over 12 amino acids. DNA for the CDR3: TGTGCAACACAGGGGACCTACAATGAGCAGTTCTTC. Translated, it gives CATQGTYNEQFF.

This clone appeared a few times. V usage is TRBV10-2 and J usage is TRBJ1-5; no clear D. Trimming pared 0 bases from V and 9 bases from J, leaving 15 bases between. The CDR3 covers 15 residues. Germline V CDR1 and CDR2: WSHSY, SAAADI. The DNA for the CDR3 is TGCGCCAGCAGTGAGTCGGGAGGGAGGGCCGGGCCCCAGCATTTT. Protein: CASSESGGRAGPQHF.

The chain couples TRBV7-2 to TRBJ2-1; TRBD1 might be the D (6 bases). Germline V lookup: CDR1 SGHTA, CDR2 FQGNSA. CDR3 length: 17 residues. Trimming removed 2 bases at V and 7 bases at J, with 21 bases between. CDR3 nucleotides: TGTGCCAGCAGCTTAAAGTTTAGTCAGGGGAGTTCAAATGAGCAGTTCTTC. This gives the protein CASSLKFSQGSSNEQFF. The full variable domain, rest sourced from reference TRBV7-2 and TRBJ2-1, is GAGVSQSPSNKVTEKGKDVELRCDPISGHTALYWYRQSLGQGLEFLIYFQGNSAPDKSGLPSDRFSAERTGGSVSTLTIQRTQQEDSAVYLCASSLKFSQGSSNEQFFGPGTRLTVL.